These 20 T cell receptor beta chains originate from one sample sequenced in a study of STAT5B mutations in CD4+ large granular lymphocyte leukemia. Sequenced by immunoSEQ multiplex PCR; TCRdb stores in-frame clones only, minus some. The sample yields some 7,700 clones, roughly 90% seen once. Material: PBMCs. The receptors were gathered from a woman aged 70 to 79 with CD4+ T-cell large granular lymphocyte leukemia.

In the case of this clone: An end of the junction does not agree with germline; a read error may underlie this. The chain uses TRBV7-9 and TRBJ1-2, with 7 bases identical to TRBD1. Germline V CDR1 and CDR2: SEHNR, FQNEAQ (reference sequence). This CDR3 is 14 amino acids long. CDR3 sequence reads: CASSLEGDSYDYTF. CDR3 DNA: TGTGCCAGCAGCTTAGAGGGGGACAGTTATGACTACACCTTC.

The J gene is TRBJ2-5, the V gene TRBV6-1; 8 bases agree with TRBD2. J gave up 9 bases and V 7 bases, and 7 bases lay outside the gene matches. CDR3 length equals 12 residues. Germline assignment: CDR1 MNHNS and CDR2 SASEGT. CDR3 in DNA: TGTGCCAGCACCAGCGGGACTAGGGCCCAGTACTTC. It codes for CASTSGTRAQYF.

The genes are TRBV7-8 and TRBJ2-3; TRBD2 matches 7 bases. The V and J ends lost 3 bases and 1 base, in that order; junction bases with no gene match: 13. CDR1 and CDR2 (germline): SGHVS, FQNEAQ. The CDR3 consists of 18 residues. The CDR3 region is CASSFTRLGGTGTDTQYF. The DNA of the CDR3 is TGTGCCAGCAGCTTTACCCGACTCGGGGGGACTGGCACAGATACGCAGTATTTT.

V is TRBV9 and J is TRBJ2-2; 7 positions agree with TRBD2. Germline CDR1 reads SGDLS; CDR2 reads YYNGEE. Trimming removed 3 bases from V and 0 bases from J; junction bases left unmatched: 8. The length of the CDR3 is 17 residues. CDR3 amino acids: CASSDPGLQTNTGELFF. DNA of the CDR3: TGTGCCAGCAGCGATCCGGGACTACAAACGAACACCGGGGAGCTGTTTTTT.

The chain is built from TRBV7-2 and TRBJ2-1; no firm D call. V lost 1 base to trimming and J lost 4 bases, with 8 bases between them. The CDR3 totals 14 residues. The germline V gene has CDR1 SGHTA and CDR2 FQGNSA. The CDR3 here is CASSLVPGYNEQFF. CDR3 nucleotides: TGTGCCAGCAGCTTAGTACCCGGGTACAATGAGCAGTTCTTC. The variable domain in full, with the rest retrieved from reference TRBV7-2 and TRBJ2-1, is GAGVSQSPSNKVTEKGKDVELRCDPISGHTALYWYRQSLGQGLEFLIYFQGNSAPDKSGLPSDRFSAERTGGSVSTLTIQRTQQEDSAVYLCASSLVPGYNEQFFGPGTRLTVL.

CDR3 DNA: TGCGCCAGCAGCCTACAGGCGGGGCGGGGAGAGACCCAGTACTTC. Its translation is CASSLQAGRGETQYF. The chain uses TRBV5-1 and TRBJ2-5; the D gene is possibly TRBD2 (6 bases). The CDR3 has 15 amino acids. Germline V lookup: CDR1 SGHRS, CDR2 YFSETQ. Trimming took off 4 bases at V and 4 bases at J, with 17 bases between the two ends.

This clone was picked up one time. This sequence joins TRBV7-9 and TRBJ1-2; D not resolved. The V and J ends lost 5 bases and 2 bases respectively, with 18 bases between them. The germline gives CDR1 SEHNR, CDR2 FQNEAQ (reference sequence). This CDR3 has 16 amino acids. DNA for the CDR3: TGTGCCAGCAGCCCCTATGGCGGCAGCTTGAACTATGGCTACACCTTC. As protein: CASSPYGGSLNYGYTF.

This chain's CDR3 is CASSGTLLNEQYF. The CDR3, as DNA: TGTGCCAGTAGCGGGACACTGCTGAACGAGCAGTACTTC. This sequence joins TRBV19 and TRBJ2-7; maybe TRBD1 (6 bases). The CDR3 is 13 amino acids. Per the germline V gene, CDR1 is LNHDA and CDR2 is SQIVND (reference sequence). V was shortened by 6 bases and J by 5 bases, with 14 bases between the two germline ends.

V gene TRBV7-2 combines with J gene TRBJ2-5; a weak D match, TRBD2 (5 bases). Germline CDR1 is SGHTA and CDR2 is FQGNSA. Trimming pared 5 bases from V and 6 bases from J, leaving 13 bases between. The CDR3 runs 13 residues. CDR3 sequence: CASSLPSTQTQYF. The CDR3 DNA reads TGTGCCAGCAGCCTCCCTAGCACCCAGACCCAGTACTTC.

The gene calls are TRBV7-4 and TRBJ2-7; weak D call: TRBD1 (5 bases). The CDR3 spans 14 residues. V lost 2 bases, J lost 1 base, and 9 bases lay in between. Germline V gene sequence: CDR1 SGHVT, CDR2 SQSDAQ. The CDR3 nucleotides read TGTGCCAGCAGCTTATGGAAGGGGTCCTACGAGCAGTACTTC. Translation gives CASSLWKGSYEQYF.

The chain carries TRBV27 and TRBJ1-2; TRBD1 might be the D (5 bases). V dropped 5 bases and J dropped 4 bases, with 17 bases sitting between them. Germline-derived CDR1 and CDR2 are MNHEY and SMNVEV (reference sequence). The CDR3 loop spans 15 amino acids. The CDR3 here is CASSIDGLGAYGYTF. The CDR3 DNA follows: TGTGCCAGCAGTATAGACGGGTTAGGGGCCTATGGCTACACCTTC.

V gene TRBV11-3 combines with J gene TRBJ2-7; 11 bases agree with TRBD2. The CDR3 extends over 16 amino acids. Trimming removed 1 base from V and 2 bases from J; junction bases left unmatched: 4. The germline V gene encodes CDR1 SGHNT and CDR2 YENEEA. The CDR3 protein is CASSLGVAGGTYEQYF. CDR3 DNA: TGTGCCAGCAGCTTAGGCGTAGCGGGGGGGACCTACGAGCAGTACTTC.

V gene TRBV7-8 combines with J gene TRBJ2-3; no clear D gene. V was pared by 3 bases and J by 6 bases, with 16 bases between. The CDR3 is 15 residues long. Germline V gene sequence: CDR1 SGHVS, CDR2 FQNEAQ. As DNA, the CDR3 is TGTGCCAGCAGCTTGAGCAGTGCGAAATCGGATACGCAGTATTTT. Its translation: CASSLSSAKSDTQYF.

This clone was detected once. The chain links TRBV20-1 to TRBJ2-7; D not certain. Deletions cut 3 bases from V and 4 bases from J, with 7 bases between. CDR1 DFQATT and CDR2 SNEGSKA come from the germline V gene (reference sequence). The CDR3 spans 11 residues. The CDR3: CSASERYEQYF. CDR3 sequence (DNA): TGCAGTGCTAGTGAGAGATACGAGCAGTACTTC.

This clone turned up a few times. The chain couples TRBV6-1 to TRBJ1-1; D gene unclear. Germline CDR1 and CDR2: MNHNS and SASEGT. Trimming took 3 bases from V and 7 from J, leaving 9 bases between them. The CDR3 totals 12 residues. The CDR3 region is CASSEYPDEAFF. The DNA for the CDR3 is TGTGCCAGCAGTGAGTATCCGGATGAAGCTTTCTTT.

The V call is TRBV10-1, the J call TRBJ1-5; D is possibly TRBD1 (6 bases). Germline V gene sequence: CDR1 WNHNN, CDR2 SYGVQD (reference sequence). V dropped 3 bases and J dropped 1 base, with 13 bases sitting between them. CDR3 length: 16 residues. The CDR3: CASSEGGGGSNQPQHF. CDR3 DNA sequence: TGCGCCAGCAGTGAAGGGGGAGGAGGGAGCAATCAGCCCCAGCATTTT.

This clone was observed a few times. This chain uses TRBV7-9 with TRBJ2-5, with D tentatively TRBD2 (5 bases). This CDR3 is built from 13 residues. Germline CDR1 SEHNR, CDR2 FQNEAQ (reference sequence). V dropped 11 bases and J dropped 0 bases, with 13 bases sitting between them. As DNA, the CDR3 is TGTGCCGGCGGCGGGCAATACCAAGAGACCCAGTACTTC. Translated, it gives CAGGGQYQETQYF.

The J gene is TRBJ1-1, the V gene TRBV30; the D is unclear. This CDR3 region has 13 residues. V was clipped by 4 bases and J by 4 bases, with 13 bases between them. CDR1 is GTSNPN, CDR2 SVGIG, per germline (reference sequence). The CDR3 protein is CAWKETRITEAFF. CDR3 DNA sequence: TGTGCCTGGAAGGAGACAAGAATCACTGAAGCTTTCTTT.

The gene calls are TRBV25-1 and TRBJ2-7, with 7 bases aligning to TRBD1. Looked up from germline, CDR1 is MGHDK and CDR2 is SYGVNS. The CDR3 length is 12 residues. V shed 6 bases and J 1 base; nucleotides not matched to a gene: 0. The CDR3 DNA reads TGTGCCAGCAGGGGACAGTCCTACGAGCAGTACTTC. It encodes CASRGQSYEQYF.

The genes are TRBV28 and TRBJ2-3, with TRBD2 matching 8 bases. Germline lookup yields CDR1 MDHEN and CDR2 SYDVKM. The J segment lost 1 base and the V segment lost 6 bases, leaving 9 bases of the junction unmatched. The CDR3 totals 16 residues. The CDR3 DNA sequence: TGTGCCAGCAGCTCTCTCGGTAGCGGGGGCACAGATACGCAGTATTTT. As protein: CASSSLGSGGTDTQYF.